This TCR beta chain was recovered during a study of regulatory T cells in long-lasting Graves disease. General observations from the study: It is possible that accuracy was reduced by the small size of the sample. It was in persistent disease that TRBV28, TRBJ1-2 and TRBJ2-5 were favored.

Time point described: persistent/refractory GD, antithyroid drugs over 5 years with positive TRAb. Generation of the TCR library employed RNA extracted from PBMCs. Doctors identified Graves' disease using the American Thyroid Association guidelines. The V gene's germline CDR1 is SQVTM and CDR2 ANQGSEA. This CDR3 spans 11 amino acids. Trimming took 6 bases from V and 5 from J, leaving 10 bases between them. The TCR beta library used iRepertoire HTBI primers with Arm-PCR amplification of CDR3. Study processing details: Among the samples, 60 to 75 TRBV and about 15 TRBJ segments were identified. TCRdb itself ran the multiplex PCR reads through MiXCR, one entry per CDR3 protein. TCRdb's processing, not the study's, gives the V and J calls here. The profile shows 300,000 to 400,000 distinct CDR3 sequences, 15% to 20% of them singletons. This clonotype was recorded at least ten times. Its antigen is as yet unknown.

This clonotype was sampled from a female donor with Graves disease. The source material was peripheral blood mononuclear cells (PBMCs), sampled when the disease was refractory, from a patient treated with antithyroid drugs. This rearrangement joins TRBV29-1 to TRBJ1-2; D ambiguous. CDR3 residues: CSVPTGYGYTF. CDR3 sequence (DNA): TGCAGCGTGCCCACGGGATATGGCTACACCTTC.